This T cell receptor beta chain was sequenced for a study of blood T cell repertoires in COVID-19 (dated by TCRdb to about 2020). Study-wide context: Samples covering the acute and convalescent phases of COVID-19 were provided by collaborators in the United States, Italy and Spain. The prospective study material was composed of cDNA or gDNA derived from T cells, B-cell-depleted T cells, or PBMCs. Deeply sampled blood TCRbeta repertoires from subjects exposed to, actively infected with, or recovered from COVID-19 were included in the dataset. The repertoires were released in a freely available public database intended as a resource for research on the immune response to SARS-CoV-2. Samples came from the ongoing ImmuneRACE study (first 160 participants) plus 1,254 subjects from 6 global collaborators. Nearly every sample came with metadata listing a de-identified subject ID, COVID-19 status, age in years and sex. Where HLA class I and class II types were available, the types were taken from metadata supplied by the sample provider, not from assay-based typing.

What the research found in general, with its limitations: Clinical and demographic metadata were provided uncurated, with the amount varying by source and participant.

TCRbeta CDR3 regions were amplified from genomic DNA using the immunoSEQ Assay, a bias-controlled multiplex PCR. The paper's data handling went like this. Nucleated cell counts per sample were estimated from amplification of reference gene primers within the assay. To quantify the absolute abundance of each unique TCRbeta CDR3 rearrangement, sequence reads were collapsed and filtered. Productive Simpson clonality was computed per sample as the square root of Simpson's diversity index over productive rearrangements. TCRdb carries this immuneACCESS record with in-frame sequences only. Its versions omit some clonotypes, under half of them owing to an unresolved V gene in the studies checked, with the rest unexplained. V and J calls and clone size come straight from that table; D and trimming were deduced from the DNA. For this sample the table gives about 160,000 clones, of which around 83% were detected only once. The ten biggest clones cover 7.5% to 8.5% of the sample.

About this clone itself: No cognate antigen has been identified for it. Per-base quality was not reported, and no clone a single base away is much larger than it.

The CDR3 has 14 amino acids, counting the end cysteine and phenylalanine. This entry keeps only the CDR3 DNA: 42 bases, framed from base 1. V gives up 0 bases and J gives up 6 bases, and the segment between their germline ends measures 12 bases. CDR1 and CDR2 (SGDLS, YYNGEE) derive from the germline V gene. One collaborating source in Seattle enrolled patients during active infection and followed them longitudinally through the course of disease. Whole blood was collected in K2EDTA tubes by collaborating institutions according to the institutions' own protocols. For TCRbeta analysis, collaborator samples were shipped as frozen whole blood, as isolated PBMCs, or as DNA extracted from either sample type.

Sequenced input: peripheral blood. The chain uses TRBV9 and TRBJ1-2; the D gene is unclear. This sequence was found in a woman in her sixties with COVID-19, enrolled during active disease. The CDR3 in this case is CASSVAGGWDGYTF. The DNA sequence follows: TGTGCCAGCAGCGTAGCTGGAGGGTGGGATGGCTACACCTTC.